This T cell receptor beta chain was documented in a study of a mutant IDH1 vaccine in newly diagnosed glioma. About the study: Treated patients showed a male proportion of around 62%, a female proportion of around 38%, and a mean age of around 40 years. Most patients had radiochemotherapy with temozolomide before enrollment; others had one alone. Notes on the study in general: Variations in leading peripheral T cell clonotypes appeared to have no connection with pseudoprogression.

Stated time point: week 5, during vaccination. One vaccine dose held 300 ug of mutant IDH1 20-mer peptide and came with topical imiquimod. The donor cohort comprised cases of new WHO grade 3 or 4 IDH1-mutant, ATRX-lost astrocytoma. On this clone itself: What it binds is unknown.

Sequencing used immunoSEQ multiplex PCR; TCRdb keeps in-frame clones, though not all of them. This table holds roughly 40,000 clones, just over 90% found once. The CDR3 spans 14 residues. Per the germline V gene, CDR1 is MNHEY and CDR2 is SVGAGI. The V end lost 2 bases, the J end lost 4 bases, and 9 bases lay between the germline ends. The chain couples TRBV6-5 to TRBJ2-1, with a possible D match to TRBD1 (6 bases). The material sequenced was PBMCs, taken from a glioma patient whose treatment included an IDH1 peptide vaccine. The source is a man aged 45-65 years with glioma. Here the CDR3 reads CASSYKRGYNEQFF. The CDR3 DNA sequence: TGTGCCAGCAGTTACAAGAGGGGGTACAATGAGCAGTTCTTC.